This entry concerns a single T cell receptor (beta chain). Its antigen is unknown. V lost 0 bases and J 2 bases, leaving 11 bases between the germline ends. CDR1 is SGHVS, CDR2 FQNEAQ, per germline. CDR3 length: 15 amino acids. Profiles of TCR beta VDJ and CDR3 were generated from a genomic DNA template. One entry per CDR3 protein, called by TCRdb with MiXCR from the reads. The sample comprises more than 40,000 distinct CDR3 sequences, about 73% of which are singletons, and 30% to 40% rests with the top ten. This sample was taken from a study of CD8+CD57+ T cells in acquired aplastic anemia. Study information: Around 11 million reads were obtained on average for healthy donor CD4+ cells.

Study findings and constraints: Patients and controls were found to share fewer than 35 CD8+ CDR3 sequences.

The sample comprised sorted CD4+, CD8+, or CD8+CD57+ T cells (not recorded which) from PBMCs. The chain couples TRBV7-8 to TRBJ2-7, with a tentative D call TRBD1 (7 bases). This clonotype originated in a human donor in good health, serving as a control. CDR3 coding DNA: TGTGCCAGCAGCTTAGCGCGGGACAGCCCCTACGAGCAGTACTTC. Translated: CASSLARDSPYEQYF.